The T cell receptor (beta chain) described here comes from a study of Ad26.COV2.S vaccination and SARS-CoV-2 variants. About the research overall: By the intramuscular route, Ad26.COV2.S was given once, or twice 56 days apart. Findings and limits, study-wide: For non-spike TCRs, breadth in vaccine recipients resembled that in placebo recipients. Reported post-vaccination CD8+ and CD4+ T cell responses to spike showed substantial breadth.

TCRdb keeps only in-frame clones here, not all; method: immunoSEQ multiplex PCR. The sample includes about 350,000 clones, about 85% of them seen just once. Treatment defined: around 19 received Ad26.COV2.S at low or high dose, single or two shots; 5 received placebo; per-sample allocation not given. The samples date from day 63 after the first vaccine or placebo injection. The administered vaccine (an Ad26 vector) expressed Wuhan-strain SARS-CoV-2 spike. As concerns this clone: The antigen is unknown.

Germline assignment: CDR1 SGDLS and CDR2 YYNGEE. Losses at the gene ends were 2 bases for V and 3 bases for J; bases not matched to a gene: 2. The CDR3 contains 13 residues. The receptor was derived from a person between 18 and 59 years old who received the Ad26.COV2.S COVID-19 vaccine or a placebo. This rearrangement joins TRBV9 to TRBJ2-7, with TRBD2 matching 7 bases. Sequencing was performed on peripheral blood, taken in a trial of Ad26.COV2.S vaccine versus placebo. The CDR3 here is CASSVGTNYEQYF. DNA for the CDR3: TGTGCCAGCAGCGTCGGGACTAACTACGAGCAGTACTTC.